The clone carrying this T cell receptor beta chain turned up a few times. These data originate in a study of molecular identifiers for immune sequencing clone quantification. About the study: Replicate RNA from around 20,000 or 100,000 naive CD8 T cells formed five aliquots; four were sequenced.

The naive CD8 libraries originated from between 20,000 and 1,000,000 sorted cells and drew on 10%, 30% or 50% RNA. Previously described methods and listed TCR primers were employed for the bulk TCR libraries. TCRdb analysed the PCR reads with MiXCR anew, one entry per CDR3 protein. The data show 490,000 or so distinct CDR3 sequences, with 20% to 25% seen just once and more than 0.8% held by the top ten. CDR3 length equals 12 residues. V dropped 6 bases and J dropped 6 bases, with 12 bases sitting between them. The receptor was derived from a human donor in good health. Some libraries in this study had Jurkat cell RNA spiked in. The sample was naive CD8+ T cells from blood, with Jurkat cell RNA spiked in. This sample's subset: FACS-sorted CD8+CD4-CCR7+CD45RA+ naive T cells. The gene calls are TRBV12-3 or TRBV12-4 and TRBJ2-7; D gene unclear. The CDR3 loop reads CASSVVKGEQYF. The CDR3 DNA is TGTGCCAGCAGCGTTGTTAAGGGCGAGCAGTACTTC.